This T cell receptor beta chain was obtained from a study of Ad26.COV2.S vaccination and SARS-CoV-2 variants. Study summary: Ad26.COV2.S was injected intramuscularly once or twice, 56 days apart.

Sequencing was performed with immunoSEQ multiplex PCR; in TCRdb, only in-frame clones are kept and a portion is missing. Counted here are 300,000 to 400,000 clones, about 87% occurring once; the ten biggest clones make up 6.4%. Remarks on this clone: Its antigen is currently unknown.

The treatment is: roughly 18 received Ad26.COV2.S at low or high dose, single or two shots; 5 received placebo; per-sample allocation not given. Collection of samples fell on day 63 after the first vaccine or placebo injection. Built on an Ad26 vector, the vaccine expressed Wuhan-strain SARS-CoV-2 spike. Germline V gene lookup returns CDR1 SGHTA and CDR2 FQGNSA. Trimming at V came to 2 bases and at J to 9 bases, leaving 9 bases not matched to a gene. This CDR3 spans 15 amino acids. Study conclusions and caveats: Vaccine recipients had higher spike-specific TCR breadth than placebo recipients. Participants given vaccine showed non-spike TCR breadth similar to that of placebo recipients.

The chain joins TRBV7-2 to TRBJ2-1; 8 bases line up with TRBD1. The specimen was peripheral blood, collected in a trial of Ad26.COV2.S vaccine versus placebo. The receptor was isolated from a person between 18 and 65 years old who received the Ad26.COV2.S COVID-19 vaccine or a placebo. CDR3 sequence: CASSLPPGQAGEQFF. CDR3 nucleotide sequence: TGTGCCAGCAGCTTACCTCCGGGACAGGCGGGTGAGCAGTTCTTC. Full variable domain (rest looked up from reference TRBV7-2 and TRBJ2-1): GAGVSQSPSNKVTEKGKDVELRCDPISGHTALYWYRQSLGQGLEFLIYFQGNSAPDKSGLPSDRFSAERTGGSVSTLTIQRTQQEDSAVYLCASSLPPGQAGEQFFGPGTRLTVL.